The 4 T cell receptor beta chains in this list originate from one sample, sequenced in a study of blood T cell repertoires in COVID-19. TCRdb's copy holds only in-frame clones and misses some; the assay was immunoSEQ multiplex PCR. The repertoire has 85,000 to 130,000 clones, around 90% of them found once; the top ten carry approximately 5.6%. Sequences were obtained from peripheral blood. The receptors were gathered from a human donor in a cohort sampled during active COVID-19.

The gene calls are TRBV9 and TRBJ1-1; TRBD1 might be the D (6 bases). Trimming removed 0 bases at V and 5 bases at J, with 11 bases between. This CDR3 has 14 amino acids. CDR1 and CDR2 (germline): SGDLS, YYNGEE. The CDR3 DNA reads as TGTGCCAGCAGCGTAGCGACCCAGGGGACTGAAGCTTTCTTT. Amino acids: CASSVATQGTEAFF. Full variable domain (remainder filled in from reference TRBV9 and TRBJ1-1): DSGVTQTPKHLITATGQRVTLRCSPRSGDLSVYWYQQSLDQGLQFLIQYYNGEERAKGNILERFSAQQFPDLHSELNLSSLELGDSALYFCASSVATQGTEAFFGQGTRLTVV.

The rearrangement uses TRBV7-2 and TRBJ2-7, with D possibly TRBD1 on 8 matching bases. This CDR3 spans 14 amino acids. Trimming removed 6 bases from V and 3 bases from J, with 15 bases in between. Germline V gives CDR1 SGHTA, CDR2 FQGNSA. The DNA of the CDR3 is TGTGCCAGCAGTTTTACAGGGGGGGACTACGAGCAGTACTTC. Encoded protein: CASSFTGGDYEQYF. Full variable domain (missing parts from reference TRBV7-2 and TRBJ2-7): GAGVSQSPSNKVTEKGKDVELRCDPISGHTALYWYRQSLGQGLEFLIYFQGNSAPDKSGLPSDRFSAERTGGSVSTLTIQRTQQEDSAVYLCASSFTGGDYEQYFGPGTRLTVT.

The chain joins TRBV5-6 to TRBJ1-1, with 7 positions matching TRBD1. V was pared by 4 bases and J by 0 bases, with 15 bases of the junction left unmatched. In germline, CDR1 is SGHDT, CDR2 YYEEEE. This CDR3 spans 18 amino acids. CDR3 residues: CASSTRETGLKMNTEAFF. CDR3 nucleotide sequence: TGTGCCAGCAGCACACGAGAGACAGGGCTGAAAATGAACACTGAAGCTTTCTTT. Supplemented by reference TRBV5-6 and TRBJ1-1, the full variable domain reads DAGVTQSPTHLIKTRGQQVTLRCSPKSGHDTVSWYQQALGQGPQFIFQYYEEEERQRGNFPDRFSGHQFPNYSSELNVNALLLGDSALYLCASSTRETGLKMNTEAFFGQGTRLTVV.

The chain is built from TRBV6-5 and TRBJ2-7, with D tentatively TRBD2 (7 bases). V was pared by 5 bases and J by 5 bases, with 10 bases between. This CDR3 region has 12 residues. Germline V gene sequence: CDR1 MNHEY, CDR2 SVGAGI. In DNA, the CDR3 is TGTGCCAGCAGTCGGGGGGACAACGAGCAGTACTTC. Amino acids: CASSRGDNEQYF.